This TCR beta chain emerged from a study of blood T cell repertoires in COVID-19 (dated by TCRdb to 2020 to 2021). Regarding the study in general: Collaborator samples came from the United States, Italy and Spain and covered acute and convalescent phases of COVID-19. Sample metadata almost always included a de-identified subject ID, COVID-19 status, age in years and sex. The repertoires were released in a freely available public database meant as a resource for research on the immune response to SARS-CoV-2. The prospective study material was composed of cDNA or gDNA derived from T cells, B-cell-depleted T cells, or PBMCs. The samples were drawn from the first 160 participants of the ongoing ImmuneRACE study and from roughly 1,300 subjects provided by 6 global collaborators. HLA class I and class II types, where available, came from metadata supplied by the sample provider rather than from assay-based typing. The dataset comprised deeply sampled blood TCRbeta repertoires from subjects exposed to, actively infected with, or recovered from COVID-19.

Whole blood was collected in K2EDTA tubes by collaborating institutions according to the institutions' own protocols. For TCRbeta analysis, collaborator samples were shipped as frozen whole blood, as isolated PBMCs, or as DNA extracted from either sample type. Details on this clone: Its target antigen remains unknown. There are no base qualities to consult, and no much larger clone falls within one base.

The germline V gene (reference sequence) gives CDR1 as LGHDT and CDR2 as YNNKEL. V sheds 6 bases and J sheds 8 bases, leaving 21 bases between their ends. The CDR3 measures 15 amino acids from cysteine to phenylalanine. The retained sequence is limited to the CDR3, 45 bases, with the frame set at the first base. TCRbeta CDR3 regions were amplified from genomic DNA using the immunoSEQ Assay, a bias-controlled multiplex PCR. As for the authors' bioinformatics: Nucleated cell counts per sample were estimated from amplification of reference gene primers within the assay. To quantify the absolute abundance of each unique TCRbeta CDR3 rearrangement, sequence reads were collapsed and filtered. For each sample, productive Simpson clonality was calculated by taking the square root of Simpson's diversity index across productive rearrangements. The clones in this table, taken by TCRdb from immuneACCESS, are in-frame only. Not every clone is retained; where verified, under half of the shortfall comes from an unresolved V gene, and the cause of the rest is unknown. The V and J calls and clone size come from that table; D and trimming were worked out from the DNA. Across this sample there are about 94,000 clones, with 87% seen only once. 7% to 8% of the sample comes from the top ten.

On the study overall, not on this receptor specifically: Clinical and demographic metadata were provided uncurated, with the amount varying by source and participant.

The TCR was taken from a human donor with acute or convalescent COVID-19. The donor label of this sample is uncertain. Sequenced material: peripheral blood. This chain is built from TRBV3-1 (or the pseudogene TRBV3-2) and TRBJ2-3; matching of 7 bases hints at TRBD2 as the D gene. CDR3 reads: CASSQIGGGAFTQYF. The nucleotides are TGTGCCAGCAGTCAAATAGGCGGGGGCGCTTTTACGCAGTATTTT.